The T cell receptor beta chain under discussion was sequenced for a study of blood T cell repertoires in COVID-19. Whole-study context: There were acute and convalescent COVID-19 samples, and they came from the United States, Italy and Spain.

Germline V gene lookup returns CDR1 MNHEY and CDR2 SVGAGI. Trimming removed 0 bases from V and 6 bases from J; junction bases left unmatched: 3. The CDR3 consists of 15 residues. Data came from immunoSEQ multiplex PCR; TCRdb stores just in-frame clones and leaves some out. This table holds about 83,000 clones, around nine tenths found once. This clone appeared once. Sequences were obtained from peripheral blood. The V gene is TRBV6-5, the J gene TRBJ1-1; TRBD1 matches at 11 bases. The receptor was derived from a woman of 80 years or more with active or convalescent COVID-19. The CDR3 DNA reads as TGTGCCAGCAGTTACTCAAGGGACAGGGGGTCTGAAGCTTTCTTT. Translated: CASSYSRDRGSEAFF.